The T cell receptor beta chain under discussion was sequenced for a study of T cells in Graves' hyperthyroidism and ophthalmopathy. Many counts were recorded for this clonotype. The antigen is undetermined. The TCR beta CDR3 regions underwent amplification using RNA transcripts as the source. A set of HTBI primers served as the primers for a first-round RT-PCR of the TCR CDR3. TCRdb processed the multiplex PCR reads anew with MiXCR; each CDR3 protein has one entry. The profile shows fewer than 450,000 distinct CDR3 sequences, roughly 15% of them singletons. Study-level results: Classification by a 13 V-J model distinguished ophthalmopathy from stable hyperthyroidism.

Sample: blood. This clonotype was obtained from a woman in her 30s with Graves' hyperthyroidism that later progressed to Graves' ophthalmopathy.

CDR3 DNA sequence: TGTGCCAGCATCCTGACTAGCGGCCAGGGGAATGAGCAGTTCTTC. Translation: CASILTSGQGNEQFF. The chain recombines TRBV27 with TRBJ2-1, with 9 bases fitting TRBD2. This CDR3 spans 15 amino acids. The J segment lost 7 bases and the V segment lost 7 bases, leaving 11 bases of the junction unmatched. CDR1 is MNHEY and CDR2 is SMNVEV in the germline V gene (reference sequence).